The next 13 T cell receptor beta chains were all read from a single sample in a study of cytomegalovirus exposure and HLA in healthy donors. The PCR used 60 Vbeta and 13 Jbeta primers. TCRdb's table, derived via immunoSEQ multiplex PCR, lists solely in-frame clones and lacks some. The sample shows approximately 130,000 clones, more than 65% of them seen only once. Sequencing was done on a sample of PBMCs. The source is a young man in good health and CMV-seropositive.

The CDR3 nucleotides are TGTGCCAGTAAACCAGGGGCATTAGACACTGAAGCTTTCTTT. This sequence encodes CASKPGALDTEAFF. This chain joins TRBV19 and TRBJ1-1; a possible D gene is TRBD1 (6 bases). In germline, CDR1 is LNHDA, CDR2 SQIVND (reference sequence). This CDR3 is 14 amino acids long. Deletions cut 7 bases from V and 3 bases from J, with 15 bases between.

V gene TRBV6-1 combines with J gene TRBJ2-2, with a weak D call TRBD1 (6 bases). Per germline, CDR1 MNHNS and CDR2 SASEGT. The length of the CDR3 is 15 residues. Trimming shortened V by 5 bases and J by 1 base, and 11 bases separated the two germline ends. CDR3 residues: CASSTVGQNTGELFF. The CDR3 DNA reads TGTGCCAGCAGTACGGTGGGACAGAACACCGGGGAGCTGTTTTTT.

This sequence joins TRBV6-1 and TRBJ2-3; the match to TRBD2 covers 10 bases. The CDR3 is 15 amino acids. After removal of 6 bases from V and 4 bases from J, the junction contained 7 bases not matched to a gene. In germline, CDR1 is MNHNS, CDR2 SASEGT. DNA for the CDR3: TGTGCCAGCAGCCCACTAGCGGGAATCTCAGATACGCAGTATTTT. Residues: CASSPLAGISDTQYF.

The chain links TRBV6-5 to TRBJ2-5; 10 nucleotides line up with TRBD2. Germline CDR1 is MNHEY and CDR2 is SVGAGI. J gave up 2 bases and V 5 bases, and 2 bases lay outside the gene matches. This CDR3 region has 14 residues. The CDR3 loop reads CASSSGGGQETQYF. CDR3 coding DNA: TGTGCCAGCAGTAGCGGGGGGGGACAAGAGACCCAGTACTTC.

This clone was counted a single time. The chain has TRBV6-1 and TRBJ1-1; D is uncertain. Germline V gene sequence: CDR1 MNHNS, CDR2 SASEGT. V shed 5 bases and J shed 0 bases, with 13 bases lying between them. The CDR3 is made up of 15 amino acids. The CDR3 region has the DNA TGTGCCAGCAGTCTAGGACTGGCTATGAACACTGAAGCTTTCTTT. Translation gives CASSLGLAMNTEAFF.

The rearrangement uses TRBV28 and TRBJ1-2; TRBD1 agrees at 8 bases. The CDR3 consists of 16 residues. Germline assignment: CDR1 MDHEN and CDR2 SYDVKM. With 6 bases clipped from V and 2 bases from J, the junction kept 11 bases outside the gene matches. CDR3 amino acids: CASSPAGGQANYGYTF. DNA of the CDR3: TGTGCCAGCAGCCCTGCCGGGGGACAGGCGAACTATGGCTACACCTTC.

This clone showed up just once. This sequence joins TRBV5-5 and TRBJ2-5, with 13 positions matching TRBD2. Germline loops: CDR1 SGHKS, CDR2 YYEKEE (reference sequence). J lost 1 base, V lost 2 bases, and 5 bases had no gene match. This CDR3 is 17 amino acids long. The CDR3 coding sequence is TGTGCCAGCAGCTTAGGACTAGCGGGAGCGGTCCAAGAGACCCAGTACTTC. This sequence encodes CASSLGLAGAVQETQYF.

This chain uses TRBV5-8 with TRBJ2-1; D may be TRBD2 (6 bases). Germline loops: CDR1 SGHTS, CDR2 YDEGEE. Trimming took 0 bases from V and 9 from J, leaving 16 bases between them. The CDR3 has 15 residues. Here the CDR3 reads CASSLVRGGAGEQFF. DNA for the CDR3: TGTGCCAGCAGCTTGGTGCGGGGTGGGGCAGGTGAGCAGTTCTTC.

The chain links TRBV4-1 to TRBJ2-1, with TRBD2 identical over 14 bases. The CDR3 runs to 16 residues. J gave up 8 bases and V 4 bases, and 7 bases lay outside the gene matches. Germline CDR1 and CDR2: MGHRA and YSYEKL. CDR3 region: CASSRVLTSGRDEQFF. The CDR3 bases are TGCGCCAGCAGCCGAGTTTTGACTAGCGGGAGGGATGAGCAGTTCTTC.

This chain joins TRBV27 and TRBJ2-5; 9 positions match TRBD1. The end of the DNA aligns better with TRBJ2-7, so the J call may be wrong. The CDR3 has 12 amino acids. Looked up from germline, CDR1 is MNHEY and CDR2 is SMNVEV (reference sequence). The CDR3 loop reads CASQGQGYEQYF. The CDR3 DNA reads as TGTGCCAGCCAGGGACAGGGTTACGAGCAGTACTTC.

The chain is built from TRBV2 and TRBJ1-6, with D unresolved. V lost 6 bases to trimming and J lost 6 bases, with 15 bases between them. CDR1 SNHLY and CDR2 FYNNEI come from the germline V gene. The CDR3 is made up of 15 amino acids. The DNA for the CDR3 is TGTGCCAGCAGGGAGCAACATGGGAGTAATTCACCCCTCCACTTT. Its protein is CASREQHGSNSPLHF. Full variable domain (remainder filled in from reference TRBV2 and TRBJ1-6): EPEVTQTPSHQVTQMGQEVILRCVPISNHLYFYWYRQILGQKVEFLVSFYNNEISEKSEIFDDQFSVERPDGSNFTLKIRSTKLEDSAMYFCASREQHGSNSPLHFGNGTRLTVT.

This rearrangement joins TRBV27 to TRBJ1-1, with D tentatively TRBD1 (6 bases). This CDR3 is 14 amino acids long. CDR1 and CDR2 (germline): MNHEY, SMNVEV (reference sequence). V lost 10 bases, J lost 6 bases, and 21 bases lay in between. The CDR3 coding sequence is TGTGCCACCGCGCTGACAGGAGAGTCGGCTGAAGCTTTCTTT. As protein: CATALTGESAEAFF.

The genes are TRBV5-6 and TRBJ2-5, with TRBD2 identical over 8 bases. This CDR3 region has 14 residues. Germline V CDR1 and CDR2: SGHDT, YYEEEE. The trim removed 5 bases at V and 3 bases at J, leaving 6 bases unmatched. In DNA form, the CDR3 reads TGTGCCAGCAGGCGGGGGGTAGGAAAAGAGACCCAGTACTTC. This encodes CASRRGVGKETQYF.